In this sample, the clone carrying this T cell receptor beta chain turned up a few times. This specimen comes from a study of blood T cell repertoires in COVID-19. Study background: The study drew acute and convalescent COVID-19 samples from the United States, Italy and Spain.

In the authors' workflow: Estimation of nucleated cell counts relied on the amplification of reference gene primers. The table came from immunoSEQ multiplex PCR; TCRdb's copy has only in-frame clones and leaves some out. The V and J calls and the clone size are those of that table, but D and trimming were determined from the DNA. The sample consists of tens of thousands of clones, roughly 80% of them appearing once. Germline CDR1 and CDR2: SGHNT and YYREEE (reference sequence). The V segment lost 9 bases and the J segment 3 bases; nucleotides outside the gene matches: 13. The CDR3 sequence is 15 residues long.

The clonotype comes from a woman aged 70-85 years with acute or convalescent COVID-19. The sequenced material came from peripheral blood. The chain joins TRBV5-4 to TRBJ1-1; 8 positions match TRBD1. The CDR3 protein is CATSGGYLSYTEAFF. The CDR3, as DNA: TGTGCCACCTCAGGGGGCTACTTATCGTACACTGAAGCTTTCTTT.